The 18 T cell receptor beta chains given below trace back to one sample, sequenced in a study of Ad26.COV2.S vaccination and SARS-CoV-2 variants (dated by TCRdb to the early 2020s). The library was generated by the immunoSEQ multiplex PCR assay. TCRdb obtained this table from immuneACCESS and retained in-frame rearrangements with V and J assigned. These tables miss some clones; where compared with another copy, unresolved V genes account for less than half of the shortfall, and the remainder is unexplained. For this sample the table gives roughly 300,000 clones, of which 80% to 90% were detected only once. The ten largest clones represent around 4.5% of the sample. The label giving this sample's treatment or condition can be read as: around 19 received Ad26.COV2.S at low or high dose, single or two shots; roughly 5 received placebo; per-sample allocation not given. For vaccine and placebo recipients, repertoires were sequenced using samples collected on day 63 after the first injection.

The specimen was peripheral blood, collected in a trial of Ad26.COV2.S vaccine versus placebo. These TCRs come from a person aged 18 to 59 who received the Ad26.COV2.S COVID-19 vaccine or a placebo.

In nucleotides, the CDR3 is TGCGCCAGCAGCTTCGGGGCGGGGACCGGGGAGCTGTTTTTT. This sequence encodes CASSFGAGTGELFF. This sequence joins TRBV5-1 and TRBJ2-2; D may be TRBD2 (6 bases). Trimming cost V 2 bases and J 5 bases, with 10 bases left between them. CDR1 is SGHRS, CDR2 YFSETQ, per germline. This CDR3 is built from 14 residues.

The chain carries TRBV4-3 and TRBJ2-5, with 15 bases fitting TRBD2. Unmatched junction bases numbered 2, after V lost 1 base and J lost 5 bases. The CDR3 consists of 16 residues. From germline, CDR1 is LGHNA and CDR2 YSLEER. As DNA, the CDR3 is TGCGCCAGCAGCCAAGGGACTAGCGGGGGGGATGAGACCCAGTACTTC. Its translation: CASSQGTSGGDETQYF.

The chain links TRBV6-6 to TRBJ1-1; D is unclear. Germline V gives CDR1 MNHNY, CDR2 SVGAGI (reference sequence). Trimming took off 2 bases at V and 1 base at J, with 8 bases between the two ends. This CDR3 is 14 amino acids long. The CDR3 reads CASSYAQSNTEAFF. The CDR3, as DNA: TGTGCCAGCAGTTACGCCCAGTCGAACACTGAAGCTTTCTTT.

This clone was seen just once. The V call is TRBV7-8, the J call TRBJ1-2; the match to TRBD1 covers 7 bases. Trimming took 6 bases from V and 3 from J; bases not matched to a gene: 7. The CDR3 covers 14 residues. From germline, CDR1 is SGHVS and CDR2 FQNEAQ. The CDR3 loop reads CASSRQGRDYGYTF. The CDR3 DNA is TGTGCCAGCAGTCGACAGGGCAGGGACTATGGCTACACCTTC.

The rearrangement joins TRBV7-8 to TRBJ1-5; no firm D call. V shed 1 base and J shed 4 bases, with 8 bases lying between them. The CDR3 is 14 amino acids. The germline gives CDR1 SGHVS, CDR2 FQNEAQ. The CDR3 DNA reads as TGTGCCAGCAGCTTAGTTCTCGGGAATCAGCCCCAGCATTTT. It codes for CASSLVLGNQPQHF.

The CDR3: CASSLAGGGGNEQFF. Here the CDR3 DNA reads TGTGCCAGCAGCTTAGCTGGGGGCGGGGGAAATGAGCAGTTCTTC. V is TRBV11-2 and J is TRBJ2-1; D may be TRBD2 (7 bases). The germline V gene encodes CDR1 SGHAT and CDR2 FQNNGV. CDR3 length: 15 amino acids. V lost 1 base and J 7 bases, leaving 14 bases between the germline ends. Full variable domain (rest looked up from reference TRBV11-2 and TRBJ2-1): EAGVAQSPRYKIIEKRQSVAFWCNPISGHATLYWYQQILGQGPKLLIQFQNNGVVDDSQLPKDRFSAERLKGVDSTLKIQPAKLEDSAVYLCASSLAGGGGNEQFFGPGTRLTVL.

The rearrangement joins TRBV3-1 (or the pseudogene TRBV3-2) to TRBJ2-7; possibly TRBD2 for D (6 bases). CDR3 length: 16 amino acids. Germline V lookup: CDR1 LGHDT, CDR2 YNNKEL (reference sequence). Trimming removed 1 base from V and 0 bases from J, with 13 bases in between. The CDR3 DNA reads TGTGCCAGCAGCCAAGCTCGGGAGTTAGTCTCCTACGAGCAGTACTTC. Translating gives CASSQARELVSYEQYF.

The chain uses TRBV5-4 and TRBJ1-2, with D possibly matching TRBD1 (6 bases). The V gene's germline CDR1 is SGHNT and CDR2 YYREEE (reference sequence). CDR3 length equals 15 residues. V was trimmed by 4 bases and J by 8 bases, leaving 21 bases between them. Here the CDR3 DNA reads TGTGCCAGCAGCCAACTCCTACAGGGAGAACAAGGCTACACCTTC. It codes for CASSQLLQGEQGYTF.

In its sample, this clone was seen once. The chain carries TRBV5-1 and TRBJ1-1; TRBD1 is a possible D gene (5 bases). Germline-derived CDR1 and CDR2 are SGHRS and YFSETQ. Trimming shortened V by 0 bases and J by 5 bases, and 20 bases separated the two germline ends. The CDR3 length is 17 residues. The CDR3 DNA follows: TGCGCCAGCAGCTTGGATAGGTCAGTCGAGGGGACGACTGAAGCTTTCTTT. Its protein is CASSLDRSVEGTTEAFF.

The chain has TRBV6-1 and TRBJ1-2; no definite D call. The CDR3 is 15 residues long. Trimming cost V 0 bases and J 2 bases, with 10 bases left between them. Germline V gene lookup returns CDR1 MNHNS and CDR2 SASEGT. Written as DNA, the CDR3 is TGTGCCAGCAGTGAAGCGCAAGGAGGAAACTATGGCTACACCTTC. Protein: CASSEAQGGNYGYTF.

The chain carries TRBV29-1 and TRBJ1-1, with D unresolved. The CDR3 runs 12 residues. The V and J ends lost 3 bases and 3 bases respectively, with 8 bases between them. The germline CDR1 and CDR2 sequences are SQVTM and ANQGSEA. Written as DNA, the CDR3 is TGCAGCGTTGAGGCAGGATACACTGAAGCTTTCTTT. This gives the protein CSVEAGYTEAFF.

The rearrangement joins TRBV7-9 to TRBJ1-2; 8 bases are a match to TRBD1. This CDR3 is 15 amino acids long. Germline loops: CDR1 SEHNR, CDR2 FQNEAQ (reference sequence). The ends lost 1 base at V and 8 bases at J; junction bases unmatched: 9. CDR3 nucleotides: TGTGCCAGCAGCTTAGTCCATAGGGACAGGCAAGGCTACACCTTC. Translated: CASSLVHRDRQGYTF.

The chain recombines TRBV19 with TRBJ2-4; a weak D match, TRBD1 (6 bases). Deletions cut 7 bases from V and 0 bases from J, with 13 bases between. Germline CDR1 is LNHDA and CDR2 is SQIVND (reference sequence). The CDR3 runs to 15 residues. In DNA, the CDR3 is TGTGCCAGTACTACAGGGCCACTAGCCAAAAACATTCAGTACTTC. Translation: CASTTGPLAKNIQYF.

The rearrangement joins TRBV9 to TRBJ2-7; D unresolved. The V and J ends lost 4 bases and 5 bases respectively, with 10 bases between them. The germline CDR1 and CDR2 sequences are SGDLS and YYNGEE. The length of the CDR3 is 12 residues. The CDR3 loop is CASSSRVHEQYF. As DNA, the CDR3 is TGTGCCAGCAGCTCCCGCGTCCACGAGCAGTACTTC. Filled out from reference TRBV9 and TRBJ2-7, the complete variable domain reads DSGVTQTPKHLITATGQRVTLRCSPRSGDLSVYWYQQSLDQGLQFLIQYYNGEERAKGNILERFSAQQFPDLHSELNLSSLELGDSALYFCASSSRVHEQYFGPGTRLTVT.

The chain recombines TRBV11-2 with TRBJ2-7, with 7 bases fitting TRBD2. Germline loops: CDR1 SGHAT, CDR2 FQNNGV. V lost 1 base and J lost 2; bases outside the gene matches: 5. The CDR3 has 15 residues. The CDR3 DNA sequence: TGTGCCAGCAGCTTAGTTGGCGGGAGAGCCTACGAGCAGTACTTC. Amino acid sequence: CASSLVGGRAYEQYF.

This chain uses TRBV6-5 with TRBJ2-7, with D unclear. The CDR3 contains 15 residues. Germline CDR1 reads MNHEY; CDR2 reads SVGAGI. V lost 6 bases and J lost 2, with 17 bases in between. CDR3 amino acids: CASRPRRTATYEQYF. CDR3 DNA: TGTGCCAGCAGGCCTCGACGAACGGCTACCTACGAGCAGTACTTC.

The chain uses TRBV9 and TRBJ2-2; D is undetermined. Germline assignment: CDR1 SGDLS and CDR2 YYNGEE. CDR3 size: 17 residues. V lost 0 bases and J 3 bases, leaving 15 bases between the germline ends. The CDR3 reads CASSVGSASLDTGELFF. DNA for the CDR3: TGTGCCAGCAGCGTAGGATCAGCGAGCCTAGACACCGGGGAGCTGTTTTTT. Full variable domain (remainder filled in from reference TRBV9 and TRBJ2-2): DSGVTQTPKHLITATGQRVTLRCSPRSGDLSVYWYQQSLDQGLQFLIQYYNGEERAKGNILERFSAQQFPDLHSELNLSSLELGDSALYFCASSVGSASLDTGELFFGEGSRLTVL.

The chain is built from TRBV27 and TRBJ2-7; no definite D call. The V gene's germline CDR1 is MNHEY and CDR2 SMNVEV (reference sequence). V was shortened by 2 bases and J by 3 bases, with 8 bases between the two germline ends. CDR3 length: 13 residues. The CDR3 DNA sequence: TGTGCCAGCAGTTTAACCGCCGGCTACGAGCAGTACTTC. This gives the protein CASSLTAGYEQYF.